This entry features one T cell receptor beta chain sequence. This sample is part of a study of identical twins. Via MiXCR, TCRdb re-called the 5' RACE reads, giving one row per CDR3 protein. The sample has 1.5 million to 2 million distinct CDR3 sequences; roughly a third are singletons. CDR3 length: 15 amino acids. The V gene's germline CDR1 is SQVTM and CDR2 ANQGSEA. Trimming left V 4 bases short and J 7 bases short, with 23 bases between. Sequencing was carried out using cord blood. The clonotype was recovered from a newborn girl in good health. This sequence joins TRBV29-1 and TRBJ2-7, with a weak D call TRBD1 (7 bases). CDR3 DNA sequence: TGCAGCGTTGGTACCCAGGGGGGTTCCTACAATGAGCAGTACTTC. It yields the protein CSVGTQGGSYNEQYF.